The rows below give T cell receptor beta chains drawn from one sample of a study of blood T cell repertoires in COVID-19. Data came from immunoSEQ multiplex PCR; TCRdb stores just in-frame clones and leaves some out. The sample holds 250,000 or so clones, around 90% seen once. The sample comprised peripheral blood. Receptors originate from a woman in her 40s who had recovered from COVID-19. The CDR3 runs from the conserved cysteine through the conserved F or W. A D gene is named only where the DNA matches it firmly. Not all rows give a size; the values are once, few, many and, for expanded clones, a class.

V,size,D,J,DNA,CDR3
TRBV2,.,TRBD1,TRBJ2-3,TGTGCCAGCAGGACAGGGACCTTCACAGATACGCAGTATTTT,CASRTGTFTDTQYF
TRBV30,.,.,TRBJ1-1,TGTGCCTGGAGAAGACAATTGAACACTGAAGCTTTCTTT,CAWRRQLNTEAFF
TRBV5-1,once,TRBD1,TRBJ1-5,TGCGCCAGCAGCTTGACAGGGGATCAGCCCCAGCATTTT,CASSLTGDQPQHF
TRBV27,.,TRBD1,TRBJ2-1,TGTGCCAGCAGTCCAGGGACAGACCCTTACAATGAGCAGTTCTTC,CASSPGTDPYNEQFF
TRBV19,.,.,TRBJ1-2,TGTGCCAGTGCCCTAGCGTACCATGGCTACACCTTC,CASALAYHGYTF
TRBV7-6,.,.,TRBJ2-5,TGTGCCAGCAGCTCACCGGGGGAGCCTTCGGCGGAGACCCAGTACTTC,CASSSPGEPSAETQYF
TRBV18,.,.,TRBJ1-3,TGTGCCAGCTCACCAATGGCCTTTGTCTCTGGAAACACCATATATTTT,CASSPMAFVSGNTIYF
TRBV9,.,TRBD2,TRBJ2-7,TGTGCCAGCAGCCCCTCGGGGACTAGCGGGAGGTACGAGCAGTACTTC,CASSPSGTSGRYEQYF
TRBV3-1/TRBV3-2,.,TRBD1,TRBJ1-4,TGTGCCAGCAGCCCCTCGGGACAGGGTTTGTCTAATGAAAAACTGTTTTTT,CASSPSGQGLSNEKLFF
TRBV30,.,.,TRBJ1-2,TGTGCCTGGAGTGTACGCTCAACAGCCCATGGCTACACCTTC,CAWSVRSTAHGYTF
TRBV6-4,.,TRBD2,TRBJ2-5,TGTGCCAGCCGACTAGCGGGTTTAATGGCCCAGTACTTC,CASRLAGLMAQYF
TRBV30,once,.,TRBJ2-7,TGTGCCTGGAGTGTAAAAGGTGGGAGCCGTGACCTATACGAGCAGTACTTC,CAWSVKGGSRDLYEQYF
TRBV19,.,.,TRBJ1-4,TGTGCCAGCCAGGGGCACGTGGGAACTAATGAAAAACTGTTTTTT,CASQGHVGTNEKLFF
TRBV7-9,.,TRBD2,TRBJ2-1,TGTGCCAGCAGCTTAGCGGGAGGGCAGGGTATAGAACTCTTC,CASSLAGGQGIELF
TRBV28,.,TRBD1,TRBJ2-7,TGTGCCAGCAGCCTCCCGGACAGGGTTGGGTACGAGCAGTACTTC,CASSLPDRVGYEQYF
TRBV4-1,.,.,TRBJ1-5,TGCGCCAGCAGCCAAGGCCAGGGAGGGGCCTATCAGCCCCAGCATTTT,CASSQGQGGAYQPQHF
TRBV28,.,TRBD1,TRBJ2-7,TGTGCCAGCAGTCGAGGACAGGGGTCTACCTACGAGCAGTACTTC,CASSRGQGSTYEQYF
TRBV9,.,TRBD2,TRBJ2-7,TGTGCCAGCAGCGTAGAGGCGGGAGGGTCCGAGCAGTACTTC,CASSVEAGGSEQYF
TRBV18,.,.,TRBJ2-7,TGTGCCAGCTCACCACGCGAATTCTACGAGCAGTACTTC,CASSPREFYEQYF
TRBV19,.,TRBD1,TRBJ1-6,TGTGCCAGTAGTATTGAACAGGGGGAGGGTTCACCCCTCCACTTT,CASSIEQGEGSPLHF
TRBV30,few,.,TRBJ2-3,TGTGCCTGCCCCAGGGGGGTAAGCACAGATACGCAGTATTTT,CACPRGVSTDTQYF
TRBV7-9,many,TRBD1,TRBJ2-7,TGTGCCAGCAGCTTGCCCGGGACAGACTCCTACGAGCAGTACTTC,CASSLPGTDSYEQYF
TRBV2,.,.,TRBJ2-6,TGTGCCAGCACTAACTCTGGGGCCAACGTCCTGACTTTC,CASTNSGANVLTF
TRBV5-1,.,TRBD1,TRBJ2-7,TGCGCCAGCGGAACAGGGGGCTTGCCCTACGAGCAGTACTTC,CASGTGGLPYEQYF
TRBV4-2,many,TRBD1,TRBJ1-4,TGTGCCAGCAGGGGACAGGGGCTGACGGGGCGTGGGGAAAAACTGTTTTTT,CASRGQGLTGRGEKLFF
TRBV7-7,.,.,TRBJ2-3,TGTGCCAGCAGCCCCCGGGAGAGAGGGGAGCAGTATTTT,CASSPRERGEQYF
TRBV5-1,.,.,TRBJ2-7,TGCGCCAGCAGCGCCAGTTCAGGGGTAGGCGAGCAGTACTTC,CASSASSGVGEQYF
TRBV15,.,.,TRBJ1-1,TGTGCCACCACCCCCGGGAGAGCAAGGACTGAAGCTTTCTTT,CATTPGRARTEAFF
TRBV28,.,TRBD1,TRBJ1-5,TGTGCCAGCAGTTTAAATCCAGGGGGCGATCAGCCCCAGCATTTT,CASSLNPGGDQPQHF
TRBV19,.,TRBD1,TRBJ2-2,TGTGCCACCGGACGCGGGGGACAGGGTTTCGGGGAGCTGTTTTTT,CATGRGGQGFGELFF
TRBV28,.,TRBD1,TRBJ1-4,TGTGCCAGCAGGAGGGGACAGGACCATCCTAATGAAAAACTGTTTTTT,CASRRGQDHPNEKLFF
TRBV19,few,.,TRBJ2-7,TGTGCCAGTAGTTCCCAGCTGGGGTCGAGGGACGAGCAGTACTTC,CASSSQLGSRDEQYF
TRBV11-2,.,.,TRBJ2-7,TGTGCCAGCAGCTTAGTCCCCCGACAGGCAAGCTCCTACGAGCAGTACTTC,CASSLVPRQASSYEQYF
TRBV28,.,.,TRBJ1-2,TGTGCCAGCAGGCCTCCGGGGAAGAGGGAGAGTACTGGCTACACCTTC,CASRPPGKRESTGYTF
TRBV7-3,.,.,TRBJ2-1,TGTGCCAGCAGCCGCCGGGACACCAATGAGCAGTTCTTC,CASSRRDTNEQFF
TRBV7-9,.,TRBD1,TRBJ1-4,TGTGCCAGCAGCCCTGGGACAGGGTTGGAAAAACTGTTTTTT,CASSPGTGLEKLFF
TRBV7-3,few,TRBD1,TRBJ1-2,TGTGCCAGCAGCCCAGGGACAGGCTATGGCTACACCTTC,CASSPGTGYGYTF
TRBV27,.,.,TRBJ2-1,TGTGCCAGCAGTTTATCGTCTAGCGCATCCTACAATGAGCAGTTCTTC,CASSLSSSASYNEQFF
TRBV2,.,TRBD2,TRBJ2-3,TGTGCCAGCAGGAGACTAGCGGGGGGGGGCACAGATACGCAGTATTTT,CASRRLAGGGTDTQYF
TRBV30,.,TRBD1,TRBJ2-7,TGTGCCTGGAGCCCCACAGGGGGCGCGGAGTACTTC,CAWSPTGGAEYF
TRBV27,.,.,TRBJ2-1,TGTGCCAGCAGTGGGGGCTCTCTGAAATACAATGAGCAGTTCTTC,CASSGGSLKYNEQFF
TRBV7-6,.,TRBD2,TRBJ2-5,TGTGCCAGCAGCTTAGGACTAGCGGGAGCCTACCAAGAGACCCAGTACTTC,CASSLGLAGAYQETQYF
TRBV7-9,.,TRBD1,TRBJ2-7,TGTGCCAGCAGCCCGAGGGACAGTCTATACGAGCAGTACTTC,CASSPRDSLYEQYF
TRBV19,few,.,TRBJ2-6,TGTGCCAGTAGTACCCGGACAGGGAGGGCATCTGGGGCCAACGTCCTGACTTTC,CASSTRTGRASGANVLTF
TRBV7-8,.,TRBD2,TRBJ2-5,TGTGCCAGCCGTCCGAGCCTAGCGGGAGGCAAGAAAGAGACCCAGTACTTC,CASRPSLAGGKKETQYF
TRBV3-1/TRBV3-2,.,TRBD2,TRBJ2-1,TGTGCCAGCAGCCTCGGGACTAGCGGCGGTGAGCAGTTCTTC,CASSLGTSGGEQFF
TRBV5-1,.,TRBD2,TRBJ2-3,TGCGCCAGCAGCCGGGGACTAGCGGACCATAGCACAGATACGCAGTATTTT,CASSRGLADHSTDTQYF
TRBV7-9,.,TRBD1,TRBJ1-3,TGTGCCAGCAGCTCCACAGGGGACTCTGGAAACACCATATATTTT,CASSSTGDSGNTIYF
TRBV6-5,.,.,TRBJ1-2,TGTGCCAGCAGGACAGTTAACTATGGCTACACCTTC,CASRTVNYGYTF